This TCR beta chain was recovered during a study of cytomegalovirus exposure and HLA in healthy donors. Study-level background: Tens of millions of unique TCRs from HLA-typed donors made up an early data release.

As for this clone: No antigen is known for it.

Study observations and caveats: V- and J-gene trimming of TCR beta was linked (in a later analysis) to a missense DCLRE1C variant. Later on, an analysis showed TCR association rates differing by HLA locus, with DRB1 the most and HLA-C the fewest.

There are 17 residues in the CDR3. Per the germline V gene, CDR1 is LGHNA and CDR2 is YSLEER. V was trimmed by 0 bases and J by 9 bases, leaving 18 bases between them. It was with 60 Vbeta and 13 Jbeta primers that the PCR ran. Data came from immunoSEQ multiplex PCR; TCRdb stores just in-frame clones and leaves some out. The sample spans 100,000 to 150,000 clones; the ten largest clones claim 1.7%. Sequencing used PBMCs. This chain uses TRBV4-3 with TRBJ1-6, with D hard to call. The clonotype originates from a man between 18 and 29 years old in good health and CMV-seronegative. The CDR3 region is CASSQDRSTRSGSPLHF. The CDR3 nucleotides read TGCGCCAGCAGCCAAGATCGGTCAACCCGGAGCGGTTCACCCCTCCACTTT.